This TCR beta chain was sequenced for a study of somatic mutations in cytotoxic T cells in rheumatoid arthritis. Whole-study results and caveats: Antigenic targets recognized by the expanded CD8+ clones remained undetermined.

Trimming removed 7 bases from V and 7 bases from J; junction bases left unmatched: 7. The CDR3 runs 13 residues. Germline V gene data show CDR1 as LNHDA and CDR2 as SQIVND (reference sequence). This clone showed up just a few times. What it binds is not known. The table came from immunoSEQ multiplex PCR; TCRdb's copy has only in-frame clones and leaves some out. The repertoire consists of more than 20,000 clones, with about 86% occurring once and the leading ten covering approximately 20%. The sample comprised CD8+ T cells sorted from blood. This sequence originates from a woman in her forties or fifties in good health. The V and J genes are TRBV19 and TRBJ1-2; 9 positions agree with TRBD1. Written as DNA, the CDR3 is TGTGCCAGTAATTGGGACAGGGCTGGTGGCTACACCTTC. Amino acid sequence: CASNWDRAGGYTF.